This passage covers 19 T cell receptor beta chains from one sample sequenced in a study of regulatory T cells in long-lasting Graves disease. Time point reported: newly diagnosed GD, antithyroid drugs for less than 3 months. PBMC-extracted RNA yielded the TCR library. Assembly of TCR beta libraries relied on iRepertoire HTBI primers together with Arm-PCR of CDR3 regions. TCRdb reprocessed the multiplex PCR reads with MiXCR, giving one entry per CDR3 protein. The sample has roughly 380,000 distinct CDR3 sequences; 15% to 20% are singletons. This same sample was also taken into another study, of T cells in Graves' hyperthyroidism and ophthalmopathy.

This specimen consisted of peripheral blood mononuclear cells (PBMCs), obtained at new diagnosis, from a patient treated with antithyroid drugs. The receptors shown here come from a man aged 35-49 years with Graves disease.

This clonotype was seen at least ten times. The chain's CDR3 is CASSLESRGGYNEQFF. CDR3 nucleotide sequence: TGCGCCAGCAGCTTGGAATCCCGGGGGGGTTACAATGAGCAGTTCTTC. V gene TRBV5-1 combines with J gene TRBJ2-1, with 8 bases that match TRBD2. CDR1 is SGHRS and CDR2 is YFSETQ in the germline V gene. V lost 0 bases, J lost 4 bases, and 6 bases stayed unmatched. The CDR3 has 16 amino acids.

As concerns this clonotype: This may come from a read error, since a much larger clone is one base off. This chain joins TRBV28 and TRBJ1-1; 7 bases align to TRBD1. This CDR3 is 15 amino acids long. From germline, CDR1 is MDHEN and CDR2 SYDVKM. Trimming took 5 bases from V and 4 from J; bases not matched to a gene: 10. DNA of the CDR3: TGTGCCAGCAGTCCCCACAGGGGTTGGAGCACTGAAGCTTTCTTT. The encoded protein is CASSPHRGWSTEAFF.

At least ten counts were recorded for this clonotype. V usage is TRBV28 and J usage is TRBJ2-1, with TRBD2 matching 11 bases. The CDR3 runs to 17 residues. The V segment lost 3 bases and the J segment 10 bases; nucleotides outside the gene matches: 14. The germline V gene has CDR1 MDHEN and CDR2 SYDVKM. This CDR3 is CASSFVVTSGVPGEQFF. CDR3 sequence (DNA): TGTGCCAGCAGTTTCGTGGTGACTAGCGGGGTGCCGGGGGAGCAGTTCTTC.

In this sample, this clonotype turned up many times. V is TRBV9 and J is TRBJ2-7, with TRBD2 matching over 9 bases. Trimming at V came to 1 base and at J to 4 bases, leaving 3 bases not matched to a gene. Germline lookup yields CDR1 SGDLS and CDR2 YYNGEE. CDR3 size: 14 residues. The CDR3 DNA follows: TGTGCCAGCAGCGTAAGCGGGGGGTCGTACGAGCAGTACTTC. This sequence encodes CASSVSGGSYEQYF.

This clonotype was observed at least ten times. The chain joins TRBV5-8 to TRBJ2-5; 7 nucleotides line up with TRBD2. CDR3 size: 12 residues. In germline, CDR1 is SGHTS, CDR2 YDEGEE. J was trimmed by 7 bases and V by 6 bases; bases with no gene match: 6. The CDR3 nucleotides are TGTGCCAGCAACCGACTAGCTGGGACCCAGTACTTC. It yields the protein CASNRLAGTQYF. Together with reference TRBV5-8 and TRBJ2-5, the CDR3 gives the full variable domain: EAGVTQSPTHLIKTRGQQATLRCSPISGHTSVYWYQQALGLGLQFLLWYDEGEERNRGNFPPRFSGRQFPNYSSELNVNALELEDSALYLCASNRLAGTQYFGPGTRLLVL.

The gene calls are TRBV11-2 and TRBJ1-1, with a weak D call TRBD1 (6 bases). Trimming left V 5 bases short and J 7 bases short, with 32 bases between. Germline CDR1 is SGHAT and CDR2 is FQNNGV. The CDR3 is made up of 19 amino acids. In DNA form, the CDR3 reads TGTGCCAGCAGCCGTCCCAATTACAGGGCGAACCGCGATACAATTGAAGCTTTCTTT. Translated: CASSRPNYRANRDTIEAFF.

This clonotype turned up a few times. The chain carries TRBV5-1 and TRBJ2-5; D remains ambiguous. CDR1 and CDR2 from the germline V gene are SGHRS and YFSETQ. There are 16 residues in the CDR3. V lost 1 base and J 0 bases, leaving 13 bases between the germline ends. This chain's CDR3 is CASSLSYTDHQETQYF. CDR3 nucleotides: TGCGCCAGCAGCTTGTCCTACACGGATCACCAAGAGACCCAGTACTTC. Based on the CDR3 plus reference TRBV5-1 and TRBJ2-5, the full variable domain is KAGVTQTPRYLIKTRGQQVTLSCSPISGHRSVSWYQQTPGQGLQFLFEYFSETQRNKGNFPGRFSGRQFSNSRSEMNVSTLELGDSALYLCASSLSYTDHQETQYFGPGTRLLVL.

The table lists this clonotype with a few counts. V and J are TRBV27 and TRBJ2-2; unclear D gene. The CDR3 is 15 residues long. CDR1 MNHEY and CDR2 SMNVEV come from the germline V gene (reference sequence). V dropped 7 bases and J dropped 2 bases, with 14 bases sitting between them. The DNA for the CDR3 is TGTGCCAGCAAAGTTGATCAGATTAACACCGGGGAGCTGTTTTTT. Protein product: CASKVDQINTGELFF.

In its sample, this clonotype was seen many times. The rearrangement uses TRBV4-2 and TRBJ2-5; no clear D gene. Germline lookup yields CDR1 LGHNA and CDR2 YNFKEQ. The CDR3 consists of 13 residues. V was cut by 4 bases and J by 5 bases, with 11 bases left in between. This CDR3 is CASSRTDTETQYF. The CDR3 DNA follows: TGTGCCAGCAGCCGTACAGATACGGAGACCCAGTACTTC.

This clonotype was recorded a few times. The chain uses TRBV28 and TRBJ2-7; TRBD1 agrees at 8 bases. Trimming took 3 bases from V and 2 from J; bases not matched to a gene: 9. Germline assignment: CDR1 MDHEN and CDR2 SYDVKM. The length of the CDR3 is 16 residues. CDR3 DNA: TGTGCCAGCAGTTTTGCGCCTTACAGGGGGACCTACGAGCAGTACTTC. Its translation is CASSFAPYRGTYEQYF.

Many counts were recorded for this clonotype. The J gene is TRBJ2-1, the V gene TRBV30; D remains unclear. CDR3 size: 14 residues. Germline-derived CDR1 and CDR2 are GTSNPN and SVGIG (reference sequence). The V and J ends lost 0 bases and 7 bases respectively, with 13 bases between them. The CDR3 is CAWSVLAVSNEQFF. The DNA for the CDR3 is TGTGCCTGGAGTGTACTCGCCGTGTCTAATGAGCAGTTCTTC.

This clonotype has a count of ten or more. The V call is TRBV27, the J call TRBJ1-1, with a possible D match to TRBD1 (5 bases). Germline loops: CDR1 MNHEY, CDR2 SMNVEV (reference sequence). Trimming removed 4 bases at V and 1 base at J, with 7 bases between. The CDR3 contains 13 residues. CDR3 sequence reads: CASSSQENTEAFF. The CDR3 DNA is TGTGCCAGCAGTTCACAGGAGAACACTGAAGCTTTCTTT.

In this sample, this clonotype turned up many times. The gene calls are TRBV28 and TRBJ1-5; TRBD1 matches at 12 bases. The CDR3 spans 16 residues. In germline, CDR1 is MDHEN, CDR2 SYDVKM. Trimming removed 5 bases from V and 5 bases from J; junction bases left unmatched: 7. The CDR3: CASSPWDRGLDQPQHF. DNA of the CDR3: TGTGCCAGCAGTCCCTGGGACAGGGGGCTTGATCAGCCCCAGCATTTT.

There are a few counts of this clonotype. V is TRBV11-1 and J is TRBJ2-5; the D call may be TRBD1 or TRBD2 (5 bases each). The J call may be in error: the DNA end matches TRBJ2-1 better. This CDR3 region has 14 residues. From germline, CDR1 is SGHAT and CDR2 FQDESV (reference sequence). CDR3 DNA sequence: TGTGCCAGCAGCGAAATCCGGGACGGGAATGAGCAGTTCTTC. This encodes CASSEIRDGNEQFF.

This sequence joins TRBV9 and TRBJ2-1; D call uncertain. V lost 0 bases and J lost 10, with 11 bases in between. The germline gives CDR1 SGDLS, CDR2 YYNGEE. The CDR3 runs to 13 residues. CDR3 residues: CASSVGGLVEQFF. The CDR3, as DNA: TGTGCCAGCAGCGTAGGCGGCCTAGTGGAGCAGTTCTTC.

This clonotype has a count of ten or more. The gene calls are TRBV6-2 or TRBV6-3 and TRBJ2-3; D is unresolved. V lost 7 bases and J 1 base, leaving 18 bases between the germline ends. In germline, CDR1 is MNHEY, CDR2 SVGEGT. This CDR3 is 16 amino acids long. CDR3 coding DNA: TGTGCCAGCACCATCCCATGGAGTACCCGCACAGATACGCAGTATTTT. Residues: CASTIPWSTRTDTQYF.

The chain recombines TRBV29-1 with TRBJ1-1; D gene uncertain. Deletions cut 5 bases from V and 1 base from J, with 11 bases between. This CDR3 spans 13 amino acids. The V gene's germline CDR1 is SQVTM and CDR2 ANQGSEA. This CDR3 reads CSVRWETNTEAFF. The CDR3 coding sequence is TGCAGCGTTCGATGGGAAACGAACACTGAAGCTTTCTTT.

A remark on this clonotype: One junction end disagrees with the germline gene, perhaps due to a read error. The V call is TRBV12-3 or TRBV12-4, the J call TRBJ2-4; D is perhaps TRBD1 (6 bases). The CDR3 covers 12 residues. For the CDR3, the DNA is TGTGTCAGCAGTTCTACAGGGAACATTCAGTACTTC. It codes for CVSSSTGNIQYF.

The chain employs TRBV7-2 and TRBJ2-2; D not resolved. Trimming removed 5 bases from V and 7 bases from J, with 11 bases in between. The germline CDR1 and CDR2 sequences are SGHTA and FQGNSA. The length of the CDR3 is 13 residues. CDR3 protein: CASSHSPRGELFF. The CDR3 coding sequence is TGTGCCAGCAGCCACAGTCCACGCGGGGAGCTGTTTTTT.